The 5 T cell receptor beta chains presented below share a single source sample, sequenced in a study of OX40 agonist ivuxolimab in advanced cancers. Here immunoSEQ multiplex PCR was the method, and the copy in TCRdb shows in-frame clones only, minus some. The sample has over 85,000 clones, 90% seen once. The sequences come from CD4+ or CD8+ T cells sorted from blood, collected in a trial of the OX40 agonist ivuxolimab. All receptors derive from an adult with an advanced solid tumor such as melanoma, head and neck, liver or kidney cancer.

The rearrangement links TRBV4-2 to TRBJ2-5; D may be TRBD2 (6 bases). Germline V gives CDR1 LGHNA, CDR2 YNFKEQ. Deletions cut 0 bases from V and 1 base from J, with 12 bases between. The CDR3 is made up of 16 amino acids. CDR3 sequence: CASSQDPAGVQETQYF. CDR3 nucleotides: TGTGCCAGCAGCCAAGATCCAGCGGGCGTCCAAGAGACCCAGTACTTC.

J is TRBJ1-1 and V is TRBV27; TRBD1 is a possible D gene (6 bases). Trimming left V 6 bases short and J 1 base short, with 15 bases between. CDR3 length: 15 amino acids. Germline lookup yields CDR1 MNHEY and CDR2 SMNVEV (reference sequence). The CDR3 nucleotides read TGTGCCAGCAGAATGCCTAAGGGGGGGAACACTGAAGCTTTCTTT. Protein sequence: CASRMPKGGNTEAFF.

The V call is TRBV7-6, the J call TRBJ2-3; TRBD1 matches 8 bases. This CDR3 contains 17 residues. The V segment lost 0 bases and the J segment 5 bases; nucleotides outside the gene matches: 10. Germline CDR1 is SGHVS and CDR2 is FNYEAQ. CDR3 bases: TGTGCCAGCAGCTTAGCCACTGGAGGGACAGGCTTAGATACGCAGTATTTT. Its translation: CASSLATGGTGLDTQYF.

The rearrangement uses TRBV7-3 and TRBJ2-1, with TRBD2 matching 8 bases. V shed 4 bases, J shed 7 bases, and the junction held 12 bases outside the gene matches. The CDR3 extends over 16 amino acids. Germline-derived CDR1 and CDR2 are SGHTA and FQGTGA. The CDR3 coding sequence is TGTGCCAGCAGCTCCACCGGGACTAGGAGGAGTAATGAGCAGTTCTTC. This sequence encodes CASSSTGTRRSNEQFF.

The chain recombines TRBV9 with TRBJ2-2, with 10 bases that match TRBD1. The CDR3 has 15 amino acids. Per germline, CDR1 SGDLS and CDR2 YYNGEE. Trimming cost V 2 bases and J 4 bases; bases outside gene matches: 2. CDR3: CASSVRTGGTGELFF. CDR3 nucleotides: TGTGCCAGCAGCGTTAGGACAGGGGGCACCGGGGAGCTGTTTTTT.